This TCR beta chain appears in the sequencing data of a study of blood T cell repertoires in COVID-19. Study as a whole: From the United States, Italy and Spain came samples of acute and convalescent COVID-19. From T cells, B-cell-depleted T cells, or PBMCs came the material, which was cDNA or gDNA.

V shed 3 bases, J shed 0 bases, and the junction held 3 bases outside the gene matches. The V gene's germline CDR1 is LGHDT and CDR2 YNNKEL (reference sequence). This CDR3 spans 16 amino acids. In the authors' workflow: Amplification of reference gene primers was used by the study to estimate nucleated cell counts. Assay used: immunoSEQ multiplex PCR; TCRdb lists only in-frame clones, some missing. That table furnishes V, J and clone size, whereas the DNA furnished D and trimming. The sample carries roughly 140,000 clones, 70% to 90% recorded once. Sequences were obtained from peripheral blood. The sequence was obtained from a woman in her 70s with acute or convalescent COVID-19. The rearrangement links TRBV3-1 (or the pseudogene TRBV3-2) to TRBJ2-3; 10 nucleotides line up with TRBD1. The CDR3 is CASSQRTGGSTDTQYF. The DNA of the CDR3 is TGTGCCAGCAGCCAGCGGACAGGGGGAAGCACAGATACGCAGTATTTT.